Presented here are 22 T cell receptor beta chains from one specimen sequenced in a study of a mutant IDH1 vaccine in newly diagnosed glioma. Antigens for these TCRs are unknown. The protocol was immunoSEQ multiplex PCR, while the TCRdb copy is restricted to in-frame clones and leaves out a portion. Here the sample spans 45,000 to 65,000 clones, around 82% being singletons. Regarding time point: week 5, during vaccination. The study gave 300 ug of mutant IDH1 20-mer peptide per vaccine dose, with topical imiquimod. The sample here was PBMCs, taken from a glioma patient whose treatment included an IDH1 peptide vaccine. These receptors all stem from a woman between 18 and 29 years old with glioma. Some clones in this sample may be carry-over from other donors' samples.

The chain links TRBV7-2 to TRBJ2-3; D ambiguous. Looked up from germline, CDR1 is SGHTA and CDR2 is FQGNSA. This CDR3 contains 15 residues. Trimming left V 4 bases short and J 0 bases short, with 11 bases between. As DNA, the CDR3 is TGTGCCAGCAGCTCGACGGGCCAGAGCACAGATACGCAGTATTTT. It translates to CASSSTGQSTDTQYF.

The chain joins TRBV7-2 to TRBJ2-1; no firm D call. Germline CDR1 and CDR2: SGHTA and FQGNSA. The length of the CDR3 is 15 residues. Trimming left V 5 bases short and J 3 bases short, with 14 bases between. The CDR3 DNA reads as TGTGCCAGCAGCCGACCCAGGACGGACTACAATGAGCAGTTCTTC. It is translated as CASSRPRTDYNEQFF.

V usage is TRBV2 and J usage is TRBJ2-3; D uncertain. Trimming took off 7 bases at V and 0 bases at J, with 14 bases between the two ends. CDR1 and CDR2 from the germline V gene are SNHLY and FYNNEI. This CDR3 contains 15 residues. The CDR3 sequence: CASTRVRSSTDTQYF. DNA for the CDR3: TGTGCCAGCACGCGAGTCCGGAGTAGCACAGATACGCAGTATTTT.

The CDR3 region has the DNA TGTGCCAGCAGCTTACAGGGGTGGTCCTATGGCTACACCTTC. It is translated as CASSLQGWSYGYTF. This sequence joins TRBV7-8 and TRBJ1-2; tentatively, D is TRBD1 (6 bases). This CDR3 contains 14 residues. The germline V and J ends were trimmed by 2 bases and 4 bases, with 11 bases remaining between them. Germline CDR1 reads SGHVS; CDR2 reads FQNEAQ.

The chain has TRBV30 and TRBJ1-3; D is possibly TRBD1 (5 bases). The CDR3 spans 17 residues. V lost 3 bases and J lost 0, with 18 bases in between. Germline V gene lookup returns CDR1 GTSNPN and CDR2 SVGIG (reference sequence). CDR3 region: CAWSSRPGRLSGNTIYF. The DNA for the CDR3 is TGTGCCTGGAGCTCCCGACCGGGACGCCTCTCTGGAAACACCATATATTTT.

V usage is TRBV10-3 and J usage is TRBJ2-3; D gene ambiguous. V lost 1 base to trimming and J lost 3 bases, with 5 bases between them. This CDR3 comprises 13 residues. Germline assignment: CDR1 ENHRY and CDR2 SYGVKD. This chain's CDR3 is CAISELATDTQYF. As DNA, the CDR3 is TGTGCCATCAGTGAGTTGGCTACAGATACGCAGTATTTT.

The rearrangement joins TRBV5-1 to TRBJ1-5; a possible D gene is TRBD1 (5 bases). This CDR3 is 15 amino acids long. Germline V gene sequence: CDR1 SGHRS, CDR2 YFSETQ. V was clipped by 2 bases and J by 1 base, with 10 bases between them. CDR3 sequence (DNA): TGCGCCAGCAGCTTCGGAGGGGACAGCAATCAGCCCCAGCATTTT. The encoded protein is CASSFGGDSNQPQHF. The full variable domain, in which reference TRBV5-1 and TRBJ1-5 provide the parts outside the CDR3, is KAGVTQTPRYLIKTRGQQVTLSCSPISGHRSVSWYQQTPGQGLQFLFEYFSETQRNKGNFPGRFSGRQFSNSRSEMNVSTLELGDSALYLCASSFGGDSNQPQHFGDGTRLSIL.

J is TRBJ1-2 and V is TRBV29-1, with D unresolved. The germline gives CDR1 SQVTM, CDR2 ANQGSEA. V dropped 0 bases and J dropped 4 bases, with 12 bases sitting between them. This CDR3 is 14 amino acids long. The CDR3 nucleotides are TGCAGCGTTGAAGATCGAATATCCGCCTATGGCTACACCTTC. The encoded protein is CSVEDRISAYGYTF.

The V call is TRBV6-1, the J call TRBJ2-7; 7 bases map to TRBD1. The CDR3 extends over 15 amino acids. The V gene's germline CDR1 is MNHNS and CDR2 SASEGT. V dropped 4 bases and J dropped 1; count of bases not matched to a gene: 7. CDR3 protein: CASSAYGQASYEQYF. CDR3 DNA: TGTGCCAGCAGTGCATATGGACAGGCTTCCTACGAGCAGTACTTC.

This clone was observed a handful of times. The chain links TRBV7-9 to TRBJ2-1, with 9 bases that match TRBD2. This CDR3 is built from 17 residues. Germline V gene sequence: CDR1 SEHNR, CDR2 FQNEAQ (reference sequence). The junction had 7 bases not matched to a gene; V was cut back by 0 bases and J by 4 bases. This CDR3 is CASSLALAGSIYNEQFF. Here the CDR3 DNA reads TGTGCCAGCAGCTTAGCGCTAGCGGGGAGTATATACAATGAGCAGTTCTTC.

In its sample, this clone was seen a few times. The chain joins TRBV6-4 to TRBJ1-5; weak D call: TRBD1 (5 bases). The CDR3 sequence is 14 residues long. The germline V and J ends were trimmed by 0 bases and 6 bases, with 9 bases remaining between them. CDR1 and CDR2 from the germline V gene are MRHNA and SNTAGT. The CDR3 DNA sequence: TGTGCCAGCAGTGACTCGTGGGGGATTCAGCCCCAGCATTTT. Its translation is CASSDSWGIQPQHF.

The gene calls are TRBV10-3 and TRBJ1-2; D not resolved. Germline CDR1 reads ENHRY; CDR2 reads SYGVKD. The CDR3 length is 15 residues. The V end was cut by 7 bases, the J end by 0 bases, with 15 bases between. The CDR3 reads CAITSLRESNYGYTF. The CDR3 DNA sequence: TGTGCCATCACGTCATTGAGGGAATCTAACTATGGCTACACCTTC.

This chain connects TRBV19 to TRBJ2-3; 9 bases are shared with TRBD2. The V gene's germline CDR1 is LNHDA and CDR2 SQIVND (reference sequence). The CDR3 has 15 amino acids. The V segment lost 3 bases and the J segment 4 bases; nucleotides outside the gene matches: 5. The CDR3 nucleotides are TGTGCCAGTAGTATGGCTAGCGGGACGGCAGATACGCAGTATTTT. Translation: CASSMASGTADTQYF. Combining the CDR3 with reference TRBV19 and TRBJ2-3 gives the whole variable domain DGGITQSPKYLFRKEGQNVTLSCEQNLNHDAMYWYRQDPGQGLRLIYYSQIVNDFQKGDIAEGYSVSREKKESFPLTVTSAQKNPTAFYLCASSMASGTADTQYFGPGTRLTVL.

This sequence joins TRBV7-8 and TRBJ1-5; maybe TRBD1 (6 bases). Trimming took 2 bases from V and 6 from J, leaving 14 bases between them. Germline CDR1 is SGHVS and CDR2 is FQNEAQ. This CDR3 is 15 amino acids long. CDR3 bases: TGTGCCAGCAGCTTAATGGGGGCGAGTCTTCAGCCCCAGCATTTT. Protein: CASSLMGASLQPQHF.

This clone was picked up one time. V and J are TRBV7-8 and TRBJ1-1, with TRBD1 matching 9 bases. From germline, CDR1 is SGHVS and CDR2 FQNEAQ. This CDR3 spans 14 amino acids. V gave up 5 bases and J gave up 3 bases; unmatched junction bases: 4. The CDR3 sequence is CASSTRTGDTEAFF. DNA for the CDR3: TGTGCCAGCAGCACCCGGACAGGGGACACTGAAGCTTTCTTT. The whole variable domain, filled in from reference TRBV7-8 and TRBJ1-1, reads GAGVSQSPRYKVAKRGQDVALRCDPISGHVSLFWYQQALGQGPEFLTYFQNEAQLDKSGLPSDRFFAERPEGSVSTLKIQRTQQEDSAVYLCASSTRTGDTEAFFGQGTRLTVV.

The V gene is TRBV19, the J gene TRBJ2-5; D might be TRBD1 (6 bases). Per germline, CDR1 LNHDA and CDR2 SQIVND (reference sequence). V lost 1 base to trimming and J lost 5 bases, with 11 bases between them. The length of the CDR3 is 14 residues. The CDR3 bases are TGTGCCAGTAGTATAGCAGGCAGGGGTGAGACCCAGTACTTC. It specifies CASSIAGRGETQYF.

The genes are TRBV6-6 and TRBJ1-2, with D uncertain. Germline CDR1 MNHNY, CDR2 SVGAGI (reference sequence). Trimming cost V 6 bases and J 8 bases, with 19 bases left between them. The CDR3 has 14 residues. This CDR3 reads CASSVKSPAGGYTF. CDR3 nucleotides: TGTGCCAGCAGCGTGAAGAGCCCGGCGGGGGGCTACACCTTC.

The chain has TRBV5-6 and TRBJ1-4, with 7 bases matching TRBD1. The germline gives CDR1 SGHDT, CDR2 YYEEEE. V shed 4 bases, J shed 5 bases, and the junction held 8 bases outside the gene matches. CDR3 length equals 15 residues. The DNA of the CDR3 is TGTGCCAGCAGCCCGGCCGGGACAGTAAATGAAAAACTGTTTTTT. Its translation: CASSPAGTVNEKLFF.

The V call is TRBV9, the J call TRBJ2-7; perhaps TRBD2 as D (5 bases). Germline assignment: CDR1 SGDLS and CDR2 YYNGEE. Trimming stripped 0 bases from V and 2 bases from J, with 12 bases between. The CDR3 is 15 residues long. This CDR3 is CASSVDAGATYEQYF. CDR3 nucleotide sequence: TGTGCCAGCAGCGTAGATGCGGGCGCCACCTACGAGCAGTACTTC.

Here the CDR3 reads CASSPDFSYEQYF. Written as DNA, the CDR3 is TGTGCCAGCAGCCCGGACTTTTCCTACGAGCAGTACTTC. The rearrangement uses TRBV9 and TRBJ2-7; tentative D call: TRBD2 (5 bases). Germline V CDR1 and CDR2: SGDLS, YYNGEE. The CDR3 spans 13 residues. The V and J ends lost 4 bases and 1 base respectively, with 9 bases between them.

The CDR3: CASSFRQAGISYEQYF. The CDR3 bases are TGTGCCAGCAGCTTCCGGCAAGCGGGTATCTCCTACGAGCAGTACTTC. The J gene is TRBJ2-7, the V gene TRBV11-3, with D perhaps matching TRBD2 (6 bases). Trimming shortened V by 3 bases and J by 0 bases, and 15 bases separated the two germline ends. Per germline, CDR1 SGHNT and CDR2 YENEEA. The CDR3 loop spans 16 amino acids.

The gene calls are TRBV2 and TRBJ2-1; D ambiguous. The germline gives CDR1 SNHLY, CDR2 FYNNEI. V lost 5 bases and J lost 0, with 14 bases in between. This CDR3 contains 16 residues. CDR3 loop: CASSTSPFSSYNEQFF. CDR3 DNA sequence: TGTGCCAGCAGTACCTCGCCCTTCAGCTCCTACAATGAGCAGTTCTTC.